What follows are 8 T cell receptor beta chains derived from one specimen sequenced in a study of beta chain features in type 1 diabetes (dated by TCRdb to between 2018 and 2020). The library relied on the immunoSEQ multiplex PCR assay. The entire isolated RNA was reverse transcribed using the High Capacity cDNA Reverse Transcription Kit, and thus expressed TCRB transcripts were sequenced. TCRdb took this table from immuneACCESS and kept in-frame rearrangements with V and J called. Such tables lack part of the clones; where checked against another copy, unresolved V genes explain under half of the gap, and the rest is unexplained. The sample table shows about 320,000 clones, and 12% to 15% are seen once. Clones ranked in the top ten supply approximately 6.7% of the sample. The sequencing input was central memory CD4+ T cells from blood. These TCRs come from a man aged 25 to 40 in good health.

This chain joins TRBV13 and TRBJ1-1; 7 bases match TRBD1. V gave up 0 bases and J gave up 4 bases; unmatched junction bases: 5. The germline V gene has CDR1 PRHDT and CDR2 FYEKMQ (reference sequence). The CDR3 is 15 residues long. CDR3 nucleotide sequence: TGTGCCAGCAGCTTAGGCCAGACAGGGACCACTGAAGCTTTCTTT. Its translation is CASSLGQTGTTEAFF.

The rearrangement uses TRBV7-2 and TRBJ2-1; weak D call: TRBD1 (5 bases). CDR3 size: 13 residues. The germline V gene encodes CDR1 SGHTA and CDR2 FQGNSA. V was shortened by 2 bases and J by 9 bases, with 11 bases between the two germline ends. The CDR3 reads CASSLQGEGEQFF. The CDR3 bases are TGTGCCAGCAGCTTACAGGGCGAAGGTGAGCAGTTCTTC.

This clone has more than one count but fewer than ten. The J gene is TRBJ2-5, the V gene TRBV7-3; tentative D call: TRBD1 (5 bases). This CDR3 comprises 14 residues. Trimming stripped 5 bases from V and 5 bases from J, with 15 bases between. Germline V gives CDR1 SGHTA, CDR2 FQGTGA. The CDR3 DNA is TGTGCCAGCAGCCACAAAGGGGCAGGGGAGACCCAGTACTTC. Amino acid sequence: CASSHKGAGETQYF. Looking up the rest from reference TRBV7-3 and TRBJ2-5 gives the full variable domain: GAGVSQTPSNKVTEKGKYVELRCDPISGHTALYWYRQSLGQGPEFLIYFQGTGAADDSGLPNDRFFAVRPEGSVSTLKIQRTERGDSAVYLCASSHKGAGETQYFGPGTRLLVL.

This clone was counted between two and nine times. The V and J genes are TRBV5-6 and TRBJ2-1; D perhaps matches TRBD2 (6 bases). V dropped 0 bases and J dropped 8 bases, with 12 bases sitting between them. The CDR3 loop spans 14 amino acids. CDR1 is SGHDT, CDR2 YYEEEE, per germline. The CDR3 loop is CASSLVGLIHEQFF. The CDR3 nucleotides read TGTGCCAGCAGCTTGGTTGGACTAATCCATGAGCAGTTCTTC.

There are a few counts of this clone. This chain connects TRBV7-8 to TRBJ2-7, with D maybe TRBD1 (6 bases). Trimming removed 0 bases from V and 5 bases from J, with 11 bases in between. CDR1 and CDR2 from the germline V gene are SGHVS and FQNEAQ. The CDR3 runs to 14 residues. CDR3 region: CASSLARDRNEQYF. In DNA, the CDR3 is TGTGCCAGCAGCTTAGCCCGTGACAGGAACGAGCAGTACTTC.

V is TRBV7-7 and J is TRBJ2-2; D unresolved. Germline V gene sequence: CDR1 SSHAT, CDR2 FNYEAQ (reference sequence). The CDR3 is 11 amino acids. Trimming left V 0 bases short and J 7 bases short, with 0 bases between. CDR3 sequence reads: CASSLAGELFF. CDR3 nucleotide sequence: TGTGCCAGCAGCTTAGCCGGGGAGCTGTTTTTT.

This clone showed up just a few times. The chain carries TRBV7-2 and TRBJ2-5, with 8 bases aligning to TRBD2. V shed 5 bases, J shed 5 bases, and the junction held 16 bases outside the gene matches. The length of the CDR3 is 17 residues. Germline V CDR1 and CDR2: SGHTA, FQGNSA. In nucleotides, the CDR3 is TGTGCCAGCAGCCAAGGTCGAGCGGGAGTATTGGGGGAGACCCAGTACTTC. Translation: CASSQGRAGVLGETQYF. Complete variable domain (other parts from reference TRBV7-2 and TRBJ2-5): GAGVSQSPSNKVTEKGKDVELRCDPISGHTALYWYRQSLGQGLEFLIYFQGNSAPDKSGLPSDRFSAERTGGSVSTLTIQRTQQEDSAVYLCASSQGRAGVLGETQYFGPGTRLLVL.

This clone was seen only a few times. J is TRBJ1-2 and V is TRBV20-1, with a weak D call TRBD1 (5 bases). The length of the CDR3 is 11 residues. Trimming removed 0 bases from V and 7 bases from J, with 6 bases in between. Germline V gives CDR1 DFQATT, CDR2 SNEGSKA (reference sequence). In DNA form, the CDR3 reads TGCAGTGCTAGAGAACAGGTTGGCTACACCTTC. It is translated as CSAREQVGYTF.